This record covers a single T cell receptor beta chain. This record comes from a study of blood T cell repertoires in COVID-19. The participants were between roughly 18 and 90 years old and came from 24 US areas. Clinical history as reported by participants underpinned cohort assignment. The CDR3 spans 13 residues. V lost 3 bases and J lost 3, with 8 bases in between. Germline V CDR1 and CDR2: LNHDA, SQIVND (reference sequence). Measured with immunoSEQ multiplex PCR; TCRdb has only the in-frame clones, and not every one. This table holds roughly 190,000 clones, 87% found once. The chain employs TRBV19 and TRBJ1-1, with unresolved D. Material: PBMCs or T cells enriched from blood (not recorded which). This clonotype was obtained from a woman aged 25-40 years who had recovered from COVID-19. The CDR3 protein is CASSITGYTEAFF. CDR3 nucleotides: TGTGCCAGTAGTATCACGGGTTACACTGAAGCTTTCTTT.